What follows describes a single TCR beta chain. These data belong to a study of T cells in Graves' hyperthyroidism and ophthalmopathy. Researchers barred patients who had uncontrolled infection, other autoimmune disease, pregnancy or lactation. Using RNA transcripts as the source, TCR beta CDR3 regions were amplified. When the TCR CDR3 underwent first-round RT-PCR, the HTBI primer set was used. TCRdb re-derived calls from the multiplex PCR reads in MiXCR, one entry per CDR3 protein. The sample lists some 460,000 distinct CDR3 sequences, 15% to 19% occurring once. The CDR3 runs 15 residues. Germline V CDR1 and CDR2: SQVTM, ANQGSEA. V was clipped by 1 base and J by 6 bases, with 16 bases between them.

V is TRBV29-1 and J is TRBJ2-1, with a weak D call TRBD2 (5 bases). The TCR was taken from a woman between 18 and 29 years old with Graves' hyperthyroidism. Sample: blood. CDR3 DNA sequence: TGCAGCGTTGAAGGCTTAGATCGAGGGATCAATGAGCAGTTCTTC. Amino acid sequence: CSVEGLDRGINEQFF.